This T cell receptor (beta chain) was found in a study of low-dose radiotherapy and immunotherapy resistance in tumors. At the level of the study: Every two weeks, one day ahead of radiation and immunotherapy, cyclophosphamide 200 mg/m2 was given (intravenously).

Time point indicated: after trial treatment. Treatment denoted: LDRT plus nivolumab, ipilimumab, low-dose cyclophosphamide and aspirin (RACIN trial). The donors' treatment consisted of nivolumab, ipilimumab, aspirin, low-dose cyclophosphamide and low-dose radiotherapy. From germline, CDR1 is LGHNA and CDR2 YNFKEQ. The CDR3 is 15 amino acids. V was clipped by 5 bases and J by 1 base, with 13 bases between them. Both TCRalpha and TCRbeta chains were reverse transcribed with V-gene-specific primers. TCRs were amplified for 15 to 25 PCR cycles with a constant-region primer and V-primer adapter. TCRdb passed the reads through MiXCR, listing each CDR3 protein once. Seen here are tens of thousands of distinct CDR3 sequences, roughly 19% observed once, and the top ten hold roughly 13%.

The source was PBMCs, collected after low-dose radiotherapy plus immunotherapy. This receptor was identified in a female donor with ovarian cancer. The rearrangement joins TRBV4-2 to TRBJ2-3; tentatively, D is TRBD1 (6 bases). As DNA, the CDR3 is TGTGCCAGCAGCGCCCGGGACACAGGCACAGATACGCAGTATTTT. Protein product: CASSARDTGTDTQYF.